This is a list of T cell receptor beta chains from one sample in a study of long-term antiretroviral therapy in people with HIV. Measured with immunoSEQ multiplex PCR; TCRdb has only the in-frame clones, and not every one. Of around 19,000 clones in the sample, approximately 90% were seen once. The material was unsorted PBMCs, obtained roughly 4.2 years before starting antiretroviral therapy. These TCRs come from a woman younger than 45 with HIV. CDR3s include the opening cysteine and the closing phenylalanine or tryptophan. Each record gives: clone size, CDR3 length, V gene, D gene, J gene, CDR3 protein, CDR3 DNA. The D gene is left open where the match is weak. Not every row has a clone size; where given, it reads once, few, many or a size class.

NA,18,TRBV4-1,TRBD2,TRBJ2-1,CASSQGSGRGDPYNEQFF,TGCGCCAGCAGCCAAGGGTCGGGGCGGGGGGACCCTTACAATGAGCAGTTCTTC
NA,14,TRBV7-3,TRBD1,TRBJ2-5,CASSGTGGRETQYF,TGTGCCAGCAGCGGCACAGGGGGTCGGGAGACCCAGTACTTC
NA,17,TRBV4-3,TRBD1,TRBJ1-5,CASSQDYADRGGQPQHF,TGCGCCAGCAGCCAAGATTATGCTGACAGGGGGGGTCAGCCCCAGCATTTT
NA,18,TRBV15,NA,TRBJ2-3,CATSRDDPPGDRNQPQYF,TGTGCCACCAGCAGAGATGACCCCCCGGGCGACAGAAATCAGCCCCAGTATTTT
NA,14,TRBV5-1,NA,TRBJ1-1,CASSPQTGNTEAFF,TGCGCCAGCAGCCCCCAGACAGGGAACACTGAAGCTTTCTTT
NA,15,TRBV19,NA,TRBJ1-6,CASSIQLLRHSPLHF,TGTGCCAGTAGTATTCAGTTACTAAGGCATTCACCCCTCCACTTT
NA,14,TRBV7-2,NA,TRBJ2-7,CASSLEYASYEQYF,TGTGCCAGCAGCTTAGAGTACGCCTCCTACGAGCAGTACTTC
NA,11,TRBV29-1,NA,TRBJ2-5,CSVGRTATLYF,TGCAGCGTTGGGAGGACGGCCACCCTGTACTTC
once,12,TRBV2,TRBD1,TRBJ1-4,CANQGAGEKLFF,TGTGCCAACCAGGGGGCCGGTGAAAAACTGTTTTTT
NA,15,TRBV7-9,NA,TRBJ2-1,CASSLLEGGHNEQFF,TGTGCCAGCAGCTTACTAGAAGGGGGGCACAATGAGCAGTTCTTC
NA,13,TRBV29-1,NA,TRBJ2-5,CSAGDRAGETQYF,TGCAGCGCCGGCGACCGGGCTGGAGAGACCCAGTACTTC
NA,16,TRBV2,TRBD1,TRBJ1-5,CASSVGQGAGNQPQHF,TGTGCCAGCAGTGTGGGACAGGGGGCGGGAAACCAGCCCCAGCATTTT
NA,16,TRBV18,TRBD1,TRBJ1-5,CASSPETGGSNQPQHF,TGTGCCAGCTCACCAGAGACAGGGGGCTCTAATCAGCCCCAGCATTTT
NA,14,TRBV4-3,NA,TRBJ1-1,CASSQEASGTEAFF,TGCGCCAGCAGCCAAGAGGCATCAGGGACTGAAGCTTTCTTT
NA,16,TRBV7-2,TRBD2,TRBJ2-3,CASRILAGGSTDTQYF,TGTGCCAGCAGGATACTAGCGGGGGGAAGCACAGATACGCAGTATTTT
NA,16,TRBV10-3,TRBD1,TRBJ1-2,CAISEELWGTGGGYTF,TGTGCCATCAGTGAAGAGTTATGGGGGACAGGGGGCGGCTACACCTTC
NA,17,TRBV6-1,NA,TRBJ2-3,CASSGTVKGHVTDTQYF,TGTGCCAGCAGTGGGACAGTTAAGGGACATGTCACAGATACGCAGTATTTT
NA,13,TRBV29-1,NA,TRBJ1-2,CSVSPSANYGYTF,TGCAGCGTTAGTCCGTCGGCGAACTATGGCTACACCTTC
NA,18,TRBV18,TRBD1,TRBJ2-5,CASSPRVGTGRNQETQYF,TGTGCCAGCTCACCACGCGTAGGGACAGGAAGAAACCAAGAGACCCAGTACTTC
once,13,TRBV30,NA,TRBJ1-1,CAWIAGVNTEAFF,TGTGCCTGGATTGCGGGAGTGAACACTGAAGCTTTCTTT
NA,15,TRBV19,NA,TRBJ1-6,CASSIRLLGNSPLHF,TGTGCCAGTAGTATACGACTTCTTGGTAATTCACCCCTCCACTTT
NA,16,TRBV30,NA,TRBJ1-6,CAWSPSLRVTNSPLHF,TGTGCCTGGAGCCCCAGCCTCAGGGTTACTAATTCACCCCTCCACTTT
NA,12,TRBV6-5,NA,TRBJ1-2,CASSTRGHGYTF,TGTGCCAGCAGTACCAGGGGTCATGGCTACACCTTC